The rows below give T cell receptor beta chains drawn from one sample of a study of blood T cell repertoires in COVID-19. Produced via immunoSEQ multiplex PCR; TCRdb's table is partial and in-frame only. This sample has roughly 100,000 clones, with roughly 80% found just once. The sample was peripheral blood. The receptors were sampled from a man at least 80 years old with COVID-19, enrolled during active disease. CDR3s include the opening cysteine and the closing phenylalanine or tryptophan. Fields, in order: D gene, clone size, J gene, V gene, CDR3 length, CDR3 DNA, CDR3 protein. A D gene is named only where the DNA matches it firmly. The size of a clone is reported for some rows only, either as once, few or many, or as a class for expanded clones.

TRBD2	.	TRBJ2-3	TRBV28	16	TGTGCCAGCAGTTTTCCCGCGGGAGGAGTCACAGATACGCAGTATTTT	CASSFPAGGVTDTQYF
.	.	TRBJ2-2	TRBV5-4	16	TGTGCCAGCAGCGACTTAAGGAGCCGGGTAGACGGGGAGCTGTTTTTT	CASSDLRSRVDGELFF
.	.	TRBJ2-5	TRBV2	15	TGTGCCAGCAGTCAAGGCGGTGCAGGGTCAGAGACCCAGTACTTC	CASSQGGAGSETQYF
.	.	TRBJ1-1	TRBV18	17	TGTGCCAGCTCACCAGGCAGGGGAGGGGCCCTGAACACTGAAGCTTTCTTT	CASSPGRGGALNTEAFF
TRBD2	.	TRBJ2-3	TRBV30	17	TGTGCCTGGAGCGGAAAAGGTGGGCTAGCGGGAGGCGATACGCAGTATTTT	CAWSGKGGLAGGDTQYF
TRBD2	.	TRBJ2-1	TRBV29-1	14	TGCAGCCTTTCCGGGGCGGGAGGAGTCAATGAGCAGTTCTTC	CSLSGAGGVNEQFF
TRBD1	.	TRBJ2-1	TRBV29-1	14	TGCAGCGTTGAAGCTGGACAGGGGGCTTTTGAGCAGTTCTTC	CSVEAGQGAFEQFF
.	.	TRBJ2-7	TRBV18	14	TGTGCCAGCTCACCTGAAGGGGCCGCCTACGAGCAGTACTTC	CASSPEGAAYEQYF
.	.	TRBJ1-6	TRBV2	18	TGTGCCAGCAGGGTCAGGGGTGGCGTCTATCGGGGTAATTCACCCCTCCACTTT	CASRVRGGVYRGNSPLHF
.	once	TRBJ1-3	TRBV7-9	11	TGTGCCAGCAGCCCCCAGAACACCATATATTTT	CASSPQNTIYF
.	.	TRBJ1-4	TRBV5-8	15	TGTGCCAGCAGCTGGACAGTTACAACTAATGAAAAACTGTTTTTT	CASSWTVTTNEKLFF
TRBD1	.	TRBJ2-7	TRBV9	15	TGTGCCAGCAGCCCCCGGGCCCAGGGGGCGTACGAGCAGTACTTC	CASSPRAQGAYEQYF
.	few	TRBJ2-5	TRBV27	13	TGTGCCAGCAGTTTATGGATCGGGGAGACCCAGTACTTC	CASSLWIGETQYF
TRBD1	.	TRBJ1-1	TRBV18	17	TGTGCCAGCTCACCCCAGGGGGCGCCTCCCGGGGACACTGAAGCTTTCTTT	CASSPQGAPPGDTEAFF